The T cell receptor (beta chain) under discussion was sequenced for a study of blood T cell repertoires in COVID-19. Overall study: Italy, Spain and the United States were the sources of the convalescent and acute COVID-19 samples. From T cells, B-cell-depleted T cells, or PBMCs came the material, which was cDNA or gDNA.

V gave up 3 bases and J gave up 6 bases; unmatched junction bases: 2. Germline V lookup: CDR1 MNHEY, CDR2 SMNVEV (reference sequence). This CDR3 spans 13 amino acids. In the authors' methods: Cell counts per sample came from amplifying reference gene primers. TCRdb's table, derived via immunoSEQ multiplex PCR, lists solely in-frame clones and lacks some. V, J and clone size are those of that table, while D and trimming were read from the DNA. The sample records 90,000 to 140,000 clones, 85% being singletons. Sequencing input: peripheral blood. This TCR came from a man aged 50-60 years with acute or convalescent COVID-19. V usage is TRBV27 and J usage is TRBJ2-1; 7 nucleotides agree with TRBD2. In DNA form, the CDR3 reads TGTGCCAGCAGTTTTGGGGGGGGCAATGAGCAGTTCTTC. Protein product: CASSFGGGNEQFF.